These 13 T cell receptor beta chains originate from one sample sequenced in a study of T-cell memory formation after mild COVID-19. TCRdb processed the 5' RACE reads anew with MiXCR; each CDR3 protein has one entry. The sample carries some 300,000 distinct CDR3 sequences, approximately 19% recorded once. Sequenced material: PBMCs or a T cell subset sorted from them (not recorded which). These receptors were obtained from a man aged 18-30 years who had mild COVID-19 (a few samples of this study predate the infection). Cell type and time point are not known.

The genes are TRBV7-8 and TRBJ1-4; D uncertain. The CDR3 covers 16 residues. V was shortened by 6 bases and J by 7 bases, with 21 bases between the two germline ends. Germline V gene lookup returns CDR1 SGHVS and CDR2 FQNEAQ. CDR3 coding DNA: TGTGCCAGCAGTTCCCGGGGAGGGAATAGCGTTGAAAAACTGTTTTTT. It is translated as CASSSRGGNSVEKLFF.

The chain uses TRBV6-2 or TRBV6-3 and TRBJ2-1; possible D gene TRBD2, 7 bases. Trimming cost V 6 bases and J 5 bases, with 17 bases left between them. The CDR3 spans 15 residues. The germline CDR1 and CDR2 sequences are MNHEY and SVGEGT. The CDR3 spells CASRGGQGRNNEQFF. CDR3 bases: TGTGCCAGCAGGGGGGGGCAGGGTCGTAACAATGAGCAGTTCTTC.

This clonotype came up a few times. This chain uses TRBV5-1 with TRBJ2-5; unclear D gene. CDR1 SGHRS and CDR2 YFSETQ come from the germline V gene. V gave up 1 base and J gave up 5 bases, with 15 bases separating them. CDR3 size: 15 residues. For the CDR3, the DNA is TGCGCCAGCAGCTTGTTTTATTCCCCCCTGGAGACCCAGTACTTC. Residues: CASSLFYSPLETQYF.

This clonotype was observed a few times. The V and J genes are TRBV29-1 and TRBJ1-1; maybe TRBD1 (5 bases). Germline V gene sequence: CDR1 SQVTM, CDR2 ANQGSEA. V gave up 0 bases and J gave up 5 bases, with 16 bases separating them. The CDR3 is made up of 15 amino acids. The CDR3 loop reads CSVEEGRGGRTEAFF. The CDR3 coding sequence is TGCAGCGTTGAAGAAGGCCGCGGGGGGAGGACTGAAGCTTTCTTT. Looking up the rest from reference TRBV29-1 and TRBJ1-1 gives the full variable domain: SAVISQKPSRDICQRGTSLTIQCQVDSQVTMMFWYRQQPGQSLTLIATANQGSEATYESGFVIDKFPISRPNLTFSTLTVSNMSPEDSSIYLCSVEEGRGGRTEAFFGQGTRLTVV.

The chain employs TRBV5-1 and TRBJ2-3; D assignment may be TRBD1 or TRBD2 (5 bases each). Germline V gene data show CDR1 as SGHRS and CDR2 as YFSETQ. Trimming cost V 9 bases and J 0 bases, with 17 bases left between them. The CDR3 contains 15 residues. CDR3 in amino acids: CATAQGDFSTDTQYF. The DNA of the CDR3 is TGCGCCACCGCTCAGGGAGACTTTAGCACAGATACGCAGTATTTT.

In its sample, this clonotype was seen a few times. The rearrangement links TRBV10-3 to TRBJ1-1, with no clear D. CDR3 length: 12 residues. V was shortened by 8 bases and J by 1 base, with 8 bases between the two germline ends. Per germline, CDR1 ENHRY and CDR2 SYGVKD. The CDR3 DNA reads TGTGCCATCGGTACCAGGAACACTGAAGCTTTCTTT. Translated, it gives CAIGTRNTEAFF.

This clonotype has a handful of counts. V gene TRBV6-2 or TRBV6-3 combines with J gene TRBJ1-2; tentatively, D is TRBD1 (6 bases). Deletions cut 7 bases from V and 7 bases from J, with 28 bases between. The germline gives CDR1 MNHEY, CDR2 SVGEGT. CDR3 length: 17 residues. DNA of the CDR3: TGTGCCAGCACCCGCCGGTGGAGGGGGAACACTTTGAGTGGCTACACCTTC. Amino acids: CASTRRWRGNTLSGYTF.

The CDR3 nucleotides are TGTGCCAGCAGCTGGGGGACATTAAGCACAGATACGCAGTATTTT. Its protein product is CASSWGTLSTDTQYF. The gene calls are TRBV7-9 and TRBJ2-3; TRBD1 might be the D (6 bases). The CDR3 loop spans 15 amino acids. V was trimmed by 4 bases and J by 0 bases, leaving 11 bases between them. The germline CDR1 and CDR2 sequences are SEHNR and FQNEAQ (reference sequence).

The chain is built from TRBV4-1 and TRBJ1-4, with 9 bases identical to TRBD1. Germline CDR1 and CDR2: MGHRA and YSYEKL. This CDR3 region has 14 residues. V was pared by 4 bases and J by 8 bases, with 5 bases of the junction left unmatched. CDR3 sequence (DNA): TGCGCCAGCAGCCTCGGGACAGGGAAGGAAAAACTGTTTTTT. Its protein product is CASSLGTGKEKLFF.

This clonotype was detected ten times or more. This chain's CDR3 is CASSPRGPPYEQYF. Written as DNA, the CDR3 is TGCGCCAGCAGCCCGAGAGGCCCCCCCTACGAGCAGTACTTC. This chain uses TRBV10-1 with TRBJ2-7, with D uncertain. Trimming took 6 bases from V and 2 from J, leaving 14 bases between them. The CDR3 has 14 amino acids. Germline V gives CDR1 WNHNN, CDR2 SYGVQD (reference sequence).

This clonotype was seen only a few times. This rearrangement joins TRBV4-1 to TRBJ1-1; possible D gene TRBD1, 5 bases. The CDR3 consists of 18 residues. The germline V gene has CDR1 MGHRA and CDR2 YSYEKL. Trimming removed 4 bases at V and 0 bases at J, with 21 bases between. CDR3 region: CASSRVGRVRVMNTEAFF. The CDR3 nucleotides read TGCGCCAGCAGCCGCGTGGGGAGGGTCAGGGTAATGAACACTGAAGCTTTCTTT.

This chain uses TRBV12-3 or TRBV12-4 with TRBJ2-5; 12 nucleotides line up with TRBD2. CDR3 length equals 15 residues. V lost 6 bases, J lost 1 base, and 3 bases stayed unmatched. CDR3 protein: CASRRTSGVQETQYF. CDR3 in DNA: TGTGCCAGCAGACGGACTAGCGGGGTCCAAGAGACCCAGTACTTC.

V gene TRBV5-1 combines with J gene TRBJ2-7; D remains unclear. Germline V gene lookup returns CDR1 SGHRS and CDR2 YFSETQ. The CDR3 totals 13 residues. V lost 4 bases, J lost 5 bases, and 13 bases lay in between. The chain's CDR3 is CASSRASLHEQYF. CDR3 nucleotides: TGCGCCAGCAGCCGGGCCAGTTTACACGAGCAGTACTTC.